This TCR beta chain was sequenced for a study of T cell responses to AZD1222 COVID-19 vaccine. Some clones are missing from TCRdb's copy, which holds only in-frame ones; the method was immunoSEQ multiplex PCR. Of approximately 150,000 clones listed, around nine tenths are singletons. Germline CDR1 MNHEY, CDR2 SVGAGI. V lost 2 bases and J lost 6, with 8 bases in between. The length of the CDR3 is 13 residues. This receptor was identified in an adult who received the AZD1222 COVID-19 vaccine. The chain recombines TRBV6-5 with TRBJ1-5, with unresolved D. Sequencing used peripheral blood, obtained 28 days after the second AZD1222 dose. The CDR3 reads CASSYNKGQPQHF. The CDR3 bases are TGTGCCAGCAGTTACAATAAAGGTCAGCCCCAGCATTTT.